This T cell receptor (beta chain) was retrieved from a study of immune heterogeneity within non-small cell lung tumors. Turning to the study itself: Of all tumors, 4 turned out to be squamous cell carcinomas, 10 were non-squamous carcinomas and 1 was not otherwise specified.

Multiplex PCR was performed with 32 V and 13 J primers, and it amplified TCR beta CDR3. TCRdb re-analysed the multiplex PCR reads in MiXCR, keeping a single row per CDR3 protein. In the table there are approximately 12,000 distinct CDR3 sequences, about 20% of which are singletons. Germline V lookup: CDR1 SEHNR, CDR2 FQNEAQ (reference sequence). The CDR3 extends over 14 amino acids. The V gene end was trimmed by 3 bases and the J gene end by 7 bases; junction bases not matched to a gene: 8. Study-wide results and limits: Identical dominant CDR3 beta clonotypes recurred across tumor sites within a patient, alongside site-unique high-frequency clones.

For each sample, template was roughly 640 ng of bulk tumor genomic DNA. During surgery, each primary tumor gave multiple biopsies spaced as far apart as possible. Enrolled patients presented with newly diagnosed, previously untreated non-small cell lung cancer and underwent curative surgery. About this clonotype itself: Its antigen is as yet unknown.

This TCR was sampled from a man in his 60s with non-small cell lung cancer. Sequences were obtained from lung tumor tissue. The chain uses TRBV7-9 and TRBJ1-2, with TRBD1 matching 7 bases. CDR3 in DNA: TGTGCCAGCAGCTTCCGGGACAGCCCTTGTGGCTACACCTTC. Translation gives CASSFRDSPCGYTF.